Following are 17 T cell receptor beta chains from one sample sequenced in a study of T-cell memory formation after mild COVID-19. One entry per CDR3 protein, called by TCRdb with MiXCR from the 5' RACE reads. The sample includes 350,000 or so distinct CDR3 sequences, 20% to 25% seen only once; the top ten take roughly 23%. Sequenced input: PBMCs or a T cell subset sorted from them (not recorded which). The receptors originated from a young man who had mild COVID-19 (a few samples of this study predate the infection). Cell type and time point are not known.

The chain recombines TRBV12-3 or TRBV12-4 with TRBJ1-2; 9 nucleotides line up with TRBD1. The J segment lost 6 bases and the V segment lost 7 bases, leaving 6 bases of the junction unmatched. CDR3 length: 13 amino acids. This CDR3 is CASNTGTGNGYTF. The CDR3 DNA is TGTGCCAGCAATACTGGGACAGGGAATGGCTACACCTTC.

In this sample, this clonotype turned up a few times. The chain uses TRBV4-3 and TRBJ1-1; maybe TRBD1 (5 bases). V gave up 0 bases and J gave up 2 bases, with 16 bases separating them. CDR3 size: 17 residues. CDR1 LGHNA and CDR2 YSLEER come from the germline V gene. The CDR3 nucleotides are TGCGCCAGCAGCCAAGATGCCTCGGGCAGGGATAACACTGAAGCTTTCTTT. It specifies CASSQDASGRDNTEAFF.

This clonotype has just a few counts. The CDR3 region is CASSPDQTRHYGYTF. The DNA of the CDR3 is TGTGCCAGCAGCCCCGATCAAACGCGCCACTATGGCTACACCTTC. V gene TRBV6-5 combines with J gene TRBJ1-2; D not certain. The length of the CDR3 is 15 residues. Trimming removed 6 bases from V and 3 bases from J, with 17 bases in between. The V gene's germline CDR1 is MNHEY and CDR2 SVGAGI.

This clonotype has a handful of counts. The chain carries TRBV4-1 and TRBJ2-1, with a weak D call TRBD1 (5 bases). Trimming cost V 0 bases and J 0 bases, with 12 bases left between them. The CDR3 extends over 17 amino acids. CDR1 is MGHRA and CDR2 is YSYEKL in the germline V gene. In nucleotides, the CDR3 is TGCGCCAGCAGCCAAGATCGGCAGGGCAGCTCCTACAATGAGCAGTTCTTC. This gives the protein CASSQDRQGSSYNEQFF.

In this sample, this clonotype turned up many times. V gene TRBV21-1 combines with J gene TRBJ1-2. TRBV21-1 is listed as a pseudogene. The length of the CDR3 is 18 residues. In DNA, the CDR3 is TGTGCCAGCAGCAAAGTAGGGCCCTCAAGAAGTACTAACTATGGCTACACCTTC. This encodes CASSKVGPSRSTNYGYTF.

The chain carries TRBV7-6 and TRBJ1-1, with 12 bases aligning to TRBD1. The CDR3 contains 16 residues. Germline CDR1 is SGHVS and CDR2 is FNYEAQ. Trimming removed 4 bases from V and 2 bases from J; junction bases left unmatched: 5. The CDR3 reads CASSSSGTGGNTEAFF. DNA for the CDR3: TGTGCCAGCAGCTCCTCCGGGACAGGGGGCAACACTGAAGCTTTCTTT.

This clonotype has a handful of counts. In nucleotides, the CDR3 is TGTGCCAGCAGCCGAACACCTCCGGGGGGCCATTCCGGGGAGCTGTTTTTT. Translated: CASSRTPPGGHSGELFF. The V call is TRBV3-1, the J call TRBJ2-2, with D tentatively TRBD2 (7 bases). Germline V gene sequence: CDR1 LGHDT, CDR2 YNNKEL (reference sequence). The CDR3 spans 17 residues. The V and J ends lost 4 bases and 6 bases respectively, with 21 bases between them.

This clonotype showed up just a few times. This chain joins TRBV5-1 and TRBJ2-3; D unresolved. This CDR3 contains 14 residues. CDR1 SGHRS and CDR2 YFSETQ come from the germline V gene. The V end was cut by 4 bases, the J end by 3 bases, with 12 bases between. CDR3 in amino acids: CASSPEGRTDTQYF. CDR3 DNA sequence: TGCGCCAGCAGCCCTGAAGGTCGTACAGATACGCAGTATTTT.

The rearrangement links TRBV21-1 to TRBJ1-2; TRBD1, the D gene given by the table, was not confirmed from the DNA. TRBV21-1 is reported as a pseudogene. The CDR3 contains 16 residues. For the CDR3, the DNA is TGTGCCAGCAGGCCGTCAAGACAGGGGGAGTACGATGGCTACACCTTC. Its protein is CASRPSRQGEYDGYTF.

This clonotype was counted a few times. The chain uses TRBV4-3 and TRBJ1-4; no clear D gene. V was trimmed by 0 bases and J by 4 bases, leaving 15 bases between them. The CDR3 runs 17 residues. Germline V gene sequence: CDR1 LGHNA, CDR2 YSLEER. CDR3 DNA: TGCGCCAGCAGCCAAGACCCCCGTAGAGGGCTTAATGAAAAACTGTTTTTT. Its translation is CASSQDPRRGLNEKLFF.

This clonotype has only a few counts. V gene TRBV15 combines with J gene TRBJ2-4; TRBD2 agrees at 7 bases. This CDR3 is built from 14 residues. Trimming removed 5 bases from V and 5 bases from J; junction bases left unmatched: 6. From germline, CDR1 is LNHNV and CDR2 YYDKDF (reference sequence). In DNA, the CDR3 is TGTGCCACCAGCGTGCGGCTAGCGGAAAACATTCAGTACTTC. Translated: CATSVRLAENIQYF.

CDR3 sequence (DNA): TGTGCCAGCAGCTTAGTGCAACAGGGGTTTGGCTACACCTTC. This encodes CASSLVQQGFGYTF. The rearrangement uses TRBV13 and TRBJ1-2; TRBD1 agrees at 7 bases. The junction had 6 bases not matched to a gene; V was cut back by 1 base and J by 7 bases. This CDR3 contains 14 residues. Per the germline V gene, CDR1 is PRHDT and CDR2 is FYEKMQ (reference sequence).

This clonotype was counted between two and nine times. This chain connects TRBV5-1 to TRBJ2-3; D remains ambiguous. The CDR3 length is 15 residues. CDR1 is SGHRS, CDR2 YFSETQ, per germline. Trimming removed 6 bases at V and 2 bases at J, with 16 bases between. CDR3 DNA: TGCGCCAGCATGGCCAGCCTACTCTACACAGATACGCAGTATTTT. Translation gives CASMASLLYTDTQYF.

The table lists this clonotype with many counts. This chain joins TRBV5-1 and TRBJ2-6, with D perhaps matching TRBD1 (6 bases). Trimming stripped 0 bases from V and 2 bases from J, with 9 bases between. Looked up from germline, CDR1 is SGHRS and CDR2 is YFSETQ. The CDR3 is made up of 16 amino acids. CDR3 nucleotide sequence: TGCGCCAGCAGCTTGGCCCAGGGGACTGGGGCCAACGTCCTGACTTTC. Translation: CASSLAQGTGANVLTF.

This clonotype turned up a few times. The chain uses TRBV2 and TRBJ2-2, with D tentatively TRBD1 or TRBD2 (6 bases each). Germline loops: CDR1 SNHLY, CDR2 FYNNEI. The V and J ends lost 7 bases and 2 bases respectively, with 11 bases between them. CDR3 length equals 14 residues. The CDR3 nucleotides read TGTGCCAGCAAGTTGGGGGGCAACACCGGGGAGCTGTTTTTT. Translating gives CASKLGGNTGELFF.

The table lists this clonotype with a few counts. This chain uses TRBV7-3 with TRBJ2-2, with D possibly TRBD2 on 5 matching bases. Germline V CDR1 and CDR2: SGHTA, FQGTGA. Trimming pared 5 bases from V and 0 bases from J, leaving 10 bases between. The CDR3 has 15 residues. CDR3: CASSPGLTNTGELFF. The DNA for the CDR3 is TGTGCCAGCAGCCCTGGACTTACGAACACCGGGGAGCTGTTTTTT.

The V gene is TRBV4-3, the J gene TRBJ1-1; 7 bases line up with TRBD1. J lost 1 base, V lost 2 bases, and 4 bases had no gene match. Germline CDR1 is LGHNA and CDR2 is YSLEER. There are 15 residues in the CDR3. CDR3 region: CASSQQTGSNTEAFF. The CDR3 DNA sequence: TGCGCCAGCAGCCAACAGACAGGGTCGAACACTGAAGCTTTCTTT.